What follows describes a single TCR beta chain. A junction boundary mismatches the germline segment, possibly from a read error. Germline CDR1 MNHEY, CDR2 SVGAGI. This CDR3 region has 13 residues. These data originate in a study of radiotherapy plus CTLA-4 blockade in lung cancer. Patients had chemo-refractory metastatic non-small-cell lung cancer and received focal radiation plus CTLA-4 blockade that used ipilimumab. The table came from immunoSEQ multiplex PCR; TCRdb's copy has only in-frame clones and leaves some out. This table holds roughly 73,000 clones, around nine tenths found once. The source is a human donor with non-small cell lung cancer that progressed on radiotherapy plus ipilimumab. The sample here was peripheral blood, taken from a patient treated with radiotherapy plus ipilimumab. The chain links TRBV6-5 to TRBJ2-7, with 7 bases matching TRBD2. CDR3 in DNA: TGTGCCAGCAGTTACTCCGGGGGGAACGAGCGGTACTTC. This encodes CASSYSGGNERYF.